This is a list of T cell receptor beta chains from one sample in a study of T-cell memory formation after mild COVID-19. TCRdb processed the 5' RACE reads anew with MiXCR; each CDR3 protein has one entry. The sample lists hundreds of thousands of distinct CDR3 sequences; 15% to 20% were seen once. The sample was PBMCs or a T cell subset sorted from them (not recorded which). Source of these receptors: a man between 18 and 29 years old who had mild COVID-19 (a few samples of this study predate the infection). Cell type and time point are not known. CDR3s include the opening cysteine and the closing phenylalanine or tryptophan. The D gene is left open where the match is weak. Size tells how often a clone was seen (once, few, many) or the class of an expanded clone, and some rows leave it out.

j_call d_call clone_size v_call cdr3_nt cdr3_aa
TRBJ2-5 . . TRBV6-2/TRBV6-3 TGTGCCAGCAGTTATGGGGGGAGAGTTGCGGAGACCCAGTACTTC CASSYGGRVAETQYF
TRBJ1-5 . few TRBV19 TGTGCCAGTAAGGAGGAAAATCAGCCCCAGCATTTT CASKEENQPQHF
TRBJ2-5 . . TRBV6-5 TGTGCCAGCAGTTACGCGGGCTTGGGGAAGACCCAGTACTTC CASSYAGLGKTQYF
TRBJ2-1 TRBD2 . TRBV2 TGTGCCAGCAACTACCCTAGCGGGGGGAACAATGAGCAGTTCTTC CASNYPSGGNNEQFF
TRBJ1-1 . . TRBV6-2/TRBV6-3 TGTGCCAGCAACACAGGGCCCGGGACTGAAGCTTTCTTT CASNTGPGTEAFF
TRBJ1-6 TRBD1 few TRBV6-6 TGTGCCTCGATCACAGGGGAAGGGTCACCCCTCCACTTT CASITGEGSPLHF
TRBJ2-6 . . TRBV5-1 TGCGCCAGCCGCGCGGGGAACTCTGGGGCCAACGTCCTGACTTTC CASRAGNSGANVLTF
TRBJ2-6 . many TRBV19 TGTGCCAGTAGCAGCAGGGGTTCTGGGGCCAACGTCCTGACTTTC CASSSRGSGANVLTF
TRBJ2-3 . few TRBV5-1 TGCGCCAGCAGCTTGGAACCAGCGCCCCACGATACGCAGTATTTT CASSLEPAPHDTQYF
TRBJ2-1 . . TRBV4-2 TGTGCCAGCAGCCAAGAGGGTCCGCGACCTGAGGATGAGCAGTTCTTC CASSQEGPRPEDEQFF
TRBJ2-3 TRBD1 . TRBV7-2 TGTGCCAGCAGTCCTGACAGGGCGGAAGATACGCAGTATTTT CASSPDRAEDTQYF
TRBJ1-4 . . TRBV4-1 TGCGCCAGCAGCCGGGATAAGAAAACTAATGAAAAACTGTTTTTT CASSRDKKTNEKLFF
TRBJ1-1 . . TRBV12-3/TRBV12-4 TGTGCCAGCAGGGAACTACATCGCACTGAAGCTTTCTTT CASRELHRTEAFF
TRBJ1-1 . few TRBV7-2 TGTGCCAGCAGCGCCAGTAACACTGAAGCTTTCTTT CASSASNTEAFF
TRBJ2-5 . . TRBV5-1 TGCGCCAGCAGCCTCAGGGTTGGGGGAGAGACCCAGTACTTC CASSLRVGGETQYF
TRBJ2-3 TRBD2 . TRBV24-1 TGTGCCACCAGTGACCAGCGGGGGGGCCTGACAGATACGCAGTATTTT CATSDQRGGLTDTQYF
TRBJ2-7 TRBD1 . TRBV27 TGTGCCAGCAGTTTATGGACAGGGTACGAGCAGTACTTC CASSLWTGYEQYF
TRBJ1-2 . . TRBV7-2 TGTGCCAGCAGCTTGAACAGGGCGGCTAACTATGGCTACACCTTC CASSLNRAANYGYTF
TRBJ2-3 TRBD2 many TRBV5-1 TGCGCCAGCAGCCCCAGTATAGCGGGGTTCCCAGATACGCAGTATTTT CASSPSIAGFPDTQYF
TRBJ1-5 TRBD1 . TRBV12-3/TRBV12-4 TGTGCCAGCAGTCACCGGGACAGCGATCAGCCCAAGCATTTT CASSHRDSDQPKHF
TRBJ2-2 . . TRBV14 TGTGCCAGCAGCCAAGTCCGGGCCACCGGGGAGCTGTTTTTT CASSQVRATGELFF
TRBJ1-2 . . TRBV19 TGTGCCGGATACAGGATTCGCTATGGCTACACCTTC CAGYRIRYGYTF
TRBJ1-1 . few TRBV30 TGTGCCTGGAGTCTAGGGGCTGAAGCTTTCTTT CAWSLGAEAFF
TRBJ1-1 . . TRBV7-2 TGTGCCAGCAGCTTCGGCGTGCGTGGTGCTGAAGCTTTCTTT CASSFGVRGAEAFF
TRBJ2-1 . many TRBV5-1 TGCGCCAGCAGCCCCCACGCGAATATTGGCTCCTACAATGAGCAGTTCTTC CASSPHANIGSYNEQFF
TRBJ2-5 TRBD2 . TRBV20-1 TGCAGTGCTAGAGATCCGGGGGAGGGTCAAGAGACCCAGTACTTC CSARDPGEGQETQYF
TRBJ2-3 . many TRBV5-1 TGCGCCAGCAGCCAAGGCCTAGATCGTCTCGCAGATACGCAGTATTTT CASSQGLDRLADTQYF
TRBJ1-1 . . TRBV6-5 TGTGCCAGCAGTTATTCCGACACGAACACTGAAGCTTTCTTT CASSYSDTNTEAFF
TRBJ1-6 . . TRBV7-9 TGTGCCAGCAGCATTTCGACAGGTTACCATTCACCCCTCCACTTT CASSISTGYHSPLHF
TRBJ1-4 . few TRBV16 TGTGCCAGCAGCCAGGGACACAGATCAACTAATGAAAAACTGTTTTTT CASSQGHRSTNEKLFF
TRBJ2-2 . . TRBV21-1 TGTGCCAGCAGCCGCCTAAATAAGCGAACGAACACCGGGGAGCTGTTTTTT CASSRLNKRTNTGELFF
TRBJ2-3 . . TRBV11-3 TGTGCCAGCAGCTTAGATAAGTTGGGGGCGGGGGTTATCACAGATACGCAGTATTTT CASSLDKLGAGVITDTQYF
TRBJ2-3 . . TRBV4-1 TGCGCCAAGGGTGATACGCAGTATTTT CAKGDTQYF
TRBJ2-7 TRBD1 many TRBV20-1 TGCAGTGCTAGAGTGCCGGACAGGGGGCACGAGCAGTACTTC CSARVPDRGHEQYF
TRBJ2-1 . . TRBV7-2 TGTGCCAGCAGCTCAATACAAGGAAATGAGCAGTTCTTC CASSSIQGNEQFF
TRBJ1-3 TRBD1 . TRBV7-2 TGTGCCAGCAGCACGGACAGGTTCTCTGGAAACACCATATATTTT CASSTDRFSGNTIYF
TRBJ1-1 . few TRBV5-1 TGCGCCAGCAGCTGGAACACGGGTGGCACTGAAGCTTTCTTT CASSWNTGGTEAFF
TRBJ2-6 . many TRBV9 TGTGCCAGCAGCGTAGTCCCGGGGTACTCTGGGGCCAACGTCCTGACTTTC CASSVVPGYSGANVLTF
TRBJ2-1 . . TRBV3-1 TGTGCCAGCAGCCAAGGGGCGGACCGGGAGCAGTTCTTC CASSQGADREQFF
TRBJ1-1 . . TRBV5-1 TGCGCCAGCAGCCCCCCGGGGACGCTACGGACAGCTCTGGCTGAAGCTTTCTTT CASSPPGTLRTALAEAFF
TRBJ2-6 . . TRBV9 TGTGCCAGCAGCGTCTCCAGCTGGGGGGCCGCCTCTGGGGCCAACGTCCTGACTTTC CASSVSSWGAASGANVLTF
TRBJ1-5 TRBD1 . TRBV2 TGTGCCAGCAGTGTGACAGGGAAATCTCAGCCCCAGCATTTT CASSVTGKSQPQHF
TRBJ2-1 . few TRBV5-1 TGCGCCAGCAGCTTGGAGGGCCAGGGGAAGTTCTTC CASSLEGQGKFF
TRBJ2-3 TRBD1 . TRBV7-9 TGTGCCAGCAGCTTAGAGGGGACAGGGGTCGCAGATACGCAGTATTTT CASSLEGTGVADTQYF
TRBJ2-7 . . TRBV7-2 TGTGCCAGCAGCTTAGCGCGGTGGGGAAAAGAGCAGTACTTC CASSLARWGKEQYF
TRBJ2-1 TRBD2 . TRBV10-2 TGCGCCAGCAGTGCCGGACTAGCGGGGGGGCCGAGGGAGCAGTTCTTC CASSAGLAGGPREQFF
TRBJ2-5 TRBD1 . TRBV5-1 TGCGCCAGCAGCTCTGGGACAGGGGTCGACACCCAGTACTTC CASSSGTGVDTQYF
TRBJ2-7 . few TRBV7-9 TGTGCCAGCAGCTTAGCGGGGGATGCCTACGAGCAGTACTTC CASSLAGDAYEQYF
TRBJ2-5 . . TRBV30 TGTGCCTGGAGTGCAGGGGTCCAAGAGACCCAGTACTTC CAWSAGVQETQYF